The 3 T cell receptor beta chains below come from one sample, sequenced in a study of molecular identifiers for immune sequencing clone quantification. TCRdb used MiXCR to reprocess the PCR reads, holding one entry per CDR3 protein. The table lists under 800,000 distinct CDR3 sequences, 25% of them singletons. The sample was naive CD8+ T cells from blood, with Jurkat cell RNA spiked in. The subset denotes: FACS-sorted CD8+CD4-CCR7+CD45RA+ naive T cells. Receptors originate from a human donor in good health. Some libraries in this study had Jurkat cell RNA spiked in.

This clonotype was seen a few times. Here the CDR3 reads CASSYSSRASYEQYF. CDR3 in DNA: TGTGCCAGCAGTTACTCGTCACGGGCCTCCTACGAGCAGTACTTC. The chain uses TRBV6-2 or TRBV6-3 and TRBJ2-7, with D uncertain. Trimming shortened V by 0 bases and J by 0 bases, and 9 bases separated the two germline ends. CDR3 length equals 15 residues. CDR1 is MNHEY and CDR2 is SVGEGT in the germline V gene.

The chain carries TRBV27 and TRBJ1-5; D call uncertain. Trimming stripped 6 bases from V and 3 bases from J, with 18 bases between. The CDR3 sequence is 16 residues long. The germline V gene encodes CDR1 MNHEY and CDR2 SMNVEV (reference sequence). For the CDR3, the DNA is TGTGCCAGCAGACTCTCCACGGGGAGTCACAATCAGCCCCAGCATTTT. Translating gives CASRLSTGSHNQPQHF.

This clonotype was recorded many times. The V call is TRBV19, the J call TRBJ1-5; TRBD1 matches 9 bases. Germline V gene sequence: CDR1 LNHDA, CDR2 SQIVND (reference sequence). The CDR3 length is 16 residues. V lost 0 bases and J lost 7; bases outside the gene matches: 7. The CDR3 loop is CASSIDRRDREQPQHF. The CDR3, as DNA: TGTGCCAGTAGTATAGATCGACGGGACAGGGAACAGCCCCAGCATTTT.